This TCR beta chain was obtained from a study of identical twins' blood T cells. Study-level findings and limits: Abundant TCRbeta CDR3s overlapped more between twins than with unrelated donors.

TCRdb reprocessed the 5' RACE reads via MiXCR and lists one record per CDR3 protein. This sample has hundreds of thousands of distinct CDR3 sequences, with roughly 31% found just once. This clonotype was counted a few times. Antigen: not known. V shed 1 base and J 1 base; nucleotides not matched to a gene: 5. This CDR3 has 16 residues. Germline CDR1 and CDR2: LGHDT and YNNKEL (reference sequence). The sequence derives from a woman aged 18-50 years in good health. V usage is TRBV3-1 and J usage is TRBJ2-7; 9 bases agree with TRBD1. Sequencing was carried out using PBMCs. Here the CDR3 DNA reads TGTGCCAGCAGCCAAGGTGGGACAGGGTGGTCCTACGAGCAGTACTTC. Its protein product is CASSQGGTGWSYEQYF.